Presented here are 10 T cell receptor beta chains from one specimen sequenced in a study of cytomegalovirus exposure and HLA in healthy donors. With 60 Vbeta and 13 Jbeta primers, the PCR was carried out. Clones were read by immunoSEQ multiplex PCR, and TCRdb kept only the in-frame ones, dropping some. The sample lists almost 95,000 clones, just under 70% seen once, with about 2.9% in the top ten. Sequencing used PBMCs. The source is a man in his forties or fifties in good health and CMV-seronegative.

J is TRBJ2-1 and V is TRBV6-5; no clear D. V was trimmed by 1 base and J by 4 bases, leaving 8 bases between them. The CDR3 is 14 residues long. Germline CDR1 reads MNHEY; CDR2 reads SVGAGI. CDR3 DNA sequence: TGTGCCAGCAGTTACTATCAGGTATACAATGAGCAGTTCTTC. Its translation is CASSYYQVYNEQFF.

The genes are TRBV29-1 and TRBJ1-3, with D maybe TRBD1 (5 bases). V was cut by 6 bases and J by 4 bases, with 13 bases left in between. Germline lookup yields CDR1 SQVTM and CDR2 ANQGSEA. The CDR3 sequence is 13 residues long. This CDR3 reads CSVQGTGGNTIYF. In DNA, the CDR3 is TGCAGCGTCCAAGGGACTGGCGGAAACACCATATATTTT.

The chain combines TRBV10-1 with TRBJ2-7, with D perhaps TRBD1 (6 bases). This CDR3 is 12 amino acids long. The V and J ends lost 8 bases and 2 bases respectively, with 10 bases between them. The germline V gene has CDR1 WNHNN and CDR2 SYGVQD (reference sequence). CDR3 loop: CASRTVPYEQYV. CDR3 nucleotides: TGCGCCAGCCGGACAGTCCCCTACGAGCAGTACGTC.

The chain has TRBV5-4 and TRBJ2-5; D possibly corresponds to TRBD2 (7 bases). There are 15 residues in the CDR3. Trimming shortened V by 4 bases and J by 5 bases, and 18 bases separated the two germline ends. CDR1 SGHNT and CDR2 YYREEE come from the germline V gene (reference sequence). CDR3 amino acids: CASSPPGGPIETQYF. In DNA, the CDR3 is TGTGCCAGCAGCCCCCCCGGGGGGCCAATTGAGACCCAGTACTTC. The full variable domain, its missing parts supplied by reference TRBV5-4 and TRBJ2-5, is ETGVTQSPTHLIKTRGQQVTLRCSSQSGHNTVSWYQQALGQGPQFIFQYYREEENGRGNFPPRFSGLQFPNYSSELNVNALELDDSALYLCASSPPGGPIETQYFGPGTRLLVL.

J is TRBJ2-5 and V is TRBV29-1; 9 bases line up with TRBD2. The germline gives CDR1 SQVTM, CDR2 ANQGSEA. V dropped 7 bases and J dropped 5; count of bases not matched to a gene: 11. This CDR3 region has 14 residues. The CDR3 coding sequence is TGCAGCGCCTCCCTAAGCGGGGGGTGGGAGACCCAGTACTTC. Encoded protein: CSASLSGGWETQYF. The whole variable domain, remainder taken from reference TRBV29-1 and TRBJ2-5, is SAVISQKPSRDICQRGTSLTIQCQVDSQVTMMFWYRQQPGQSLTLIATANQGSEATYESGFVIDKFPISRPNLTFSTLTVSNMSPEDSSIYLCSASLSGGWETQYFGPGTRLLVL.

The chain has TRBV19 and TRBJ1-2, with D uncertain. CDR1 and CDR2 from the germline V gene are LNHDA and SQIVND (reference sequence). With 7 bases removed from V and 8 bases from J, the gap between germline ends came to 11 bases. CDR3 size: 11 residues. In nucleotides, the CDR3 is TGTGCCAGTAAACAGAATTTCGGCTACACCTTC. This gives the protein CASKQNFGYTF.

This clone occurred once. The CDR3 DNA follows: TGTGCCTGGAGTGTACAGGGGAGTGAAAAACTGTTTTTT. It codes for CAWSVQGSEKLFF. This chain links TRBV30 with TRBJ1-4; 7 bases align to TRBD1. Per the germline V gene, CDR1 is GTSNPN and CDR2 is SVGIG (reference sequence). There are 13 residues in the CDR3. Trimming removed 0 bases from V and 7 bases from J; junction bases left unmatched: 2.

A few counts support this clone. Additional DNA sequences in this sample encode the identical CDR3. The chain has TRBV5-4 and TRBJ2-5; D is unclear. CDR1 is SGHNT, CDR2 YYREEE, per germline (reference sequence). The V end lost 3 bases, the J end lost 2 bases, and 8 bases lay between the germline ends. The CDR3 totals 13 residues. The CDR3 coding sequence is TGTGCCAGCAGCTCCGGTGGTCAAGAGACCCAGTACTTC. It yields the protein CASSSGGQETQYF.

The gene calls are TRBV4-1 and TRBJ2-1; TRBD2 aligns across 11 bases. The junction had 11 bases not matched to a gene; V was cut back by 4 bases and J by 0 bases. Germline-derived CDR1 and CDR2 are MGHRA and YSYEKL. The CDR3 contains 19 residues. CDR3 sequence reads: CASSRGGTSGGSSYNEQFF. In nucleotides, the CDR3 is TGCGCCAGCAGCCGGGGAGGGACTAGCGGAGGGAGCTCCTACAATGAGCAGTTCTTC.

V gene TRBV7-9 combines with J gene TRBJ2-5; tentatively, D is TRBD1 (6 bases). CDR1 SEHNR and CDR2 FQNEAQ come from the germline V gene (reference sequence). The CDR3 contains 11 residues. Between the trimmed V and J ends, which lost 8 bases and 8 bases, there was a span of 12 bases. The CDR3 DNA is TGTGCCAGCTGGGAAGGGGGAACCCAGTACTTC. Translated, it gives CASWEGGTQYF. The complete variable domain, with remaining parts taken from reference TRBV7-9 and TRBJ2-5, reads DTGVSQNPRHKITKRGQNVTFRCDPISEHNRLYWYRQTLGQGPEFLTYFQNEAQLEKSRLLSDRFSAERPKGSFSTLEIQRTEQGDSAMYLCASWEGGTQYFGPGTRLLVL.